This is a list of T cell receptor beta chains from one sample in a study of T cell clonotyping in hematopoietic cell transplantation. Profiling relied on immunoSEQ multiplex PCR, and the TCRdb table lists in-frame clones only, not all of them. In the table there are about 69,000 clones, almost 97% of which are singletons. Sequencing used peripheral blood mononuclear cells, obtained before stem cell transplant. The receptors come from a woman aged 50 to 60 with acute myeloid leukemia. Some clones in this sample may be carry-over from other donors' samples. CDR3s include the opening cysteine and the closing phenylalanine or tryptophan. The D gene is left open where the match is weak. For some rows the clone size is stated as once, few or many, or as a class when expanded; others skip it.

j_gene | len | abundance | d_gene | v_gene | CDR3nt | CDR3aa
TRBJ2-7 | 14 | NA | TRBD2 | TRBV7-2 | TGTGCCAGCAGCCACACTAGCGGCAGCTACGAGCAGTACTTC | CASSHTSGSYEQYF
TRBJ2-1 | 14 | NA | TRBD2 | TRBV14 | TGTGCCAGCAGCGGGACTAGCGGGAACAATGAGCAGTTCTTC | CASSGTSGNNEQFF
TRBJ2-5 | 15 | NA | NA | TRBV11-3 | TGTGCCAGCAGCTTAGGTGGCTACCGCCAAGAGACCCAGTACTTC | CASSLGGYRQETQYF
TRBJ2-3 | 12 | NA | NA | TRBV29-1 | TGCAGCGTTGAAGGGAATCCAGATACGCAGTATTTT | CSVEGNPDTQYF
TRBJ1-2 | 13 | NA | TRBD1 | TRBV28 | TGTGCCAGCAGGACGACAGGGTTCTCTGGCTACACCTTC | CASRTTGFSGYTF
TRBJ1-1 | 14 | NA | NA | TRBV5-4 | TGTGCCAGCAGCTTGGGGCCCCTGAACACTGAAGCTTTCTTT | CASSLGPLNTEAFF
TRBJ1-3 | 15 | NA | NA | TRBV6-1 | TGTGCCAGCAGGGCCCAGGGAAGCTCTGGAAACACCATATATTTT | CASRAQGSSGNTIYF
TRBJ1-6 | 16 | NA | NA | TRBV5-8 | TGTGCCAGCGGACCACGGATGGACCTCTATAATTCACCCCTCCACTTT | CASGPRMDLYNSPLHF
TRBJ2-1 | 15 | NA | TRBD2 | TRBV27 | TGTGCCAGCAGTTCGGGACTAGCCCCGAGGAATGAGCAGTTCTTC | CASSSGLAPRNEQFF
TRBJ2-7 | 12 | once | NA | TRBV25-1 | TGTGCCAGCAGTGAGGCCCCCCTCGAGCAGTACTTC | CASSEAPLEQYF
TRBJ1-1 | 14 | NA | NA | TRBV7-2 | TGTGCCAGCAGCTTAGCCCCTAGTGGAACTGAAGCTTTCTTT | CASSLAPSGTEAFF
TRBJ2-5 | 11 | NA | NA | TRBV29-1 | TGCAGCGCCACAGGGAAAGAGACCCAGTACTTC | CSATGKETQYF
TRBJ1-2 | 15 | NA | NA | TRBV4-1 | TGCGCCAGCAGCCAAGCCGGGATTGCTAACTATGGCTACACCTTC | CASSQAGIANYGYTF
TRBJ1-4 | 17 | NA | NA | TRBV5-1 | TGCGCCAGCAGCTTGCGTCCGACACGGAGTGTAGGAGAAAAACTGTTTTTT | CASSLRPTRSVGEKLFF
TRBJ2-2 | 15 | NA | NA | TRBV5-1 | TGCGCCAGCAGCTTTCAGGGAGGAAACACCGGGGAGCTGTTTTTT | CASSFQGGNTGELFF
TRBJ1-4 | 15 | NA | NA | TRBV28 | TGTGCCAGCAGTTTAACAACAGTGGGTAATGAAAAACTGTTTTTT | CASSLTTVGNEKLFF
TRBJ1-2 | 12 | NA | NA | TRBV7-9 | TGTGCCAGCAGCTTAGTGGAGAGCGGCTACACCTTC | CASSLVESGYTF
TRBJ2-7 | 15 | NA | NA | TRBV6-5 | TGTGCCAGCAGTTCTCTATCTTCTTTTACGTACGAGCAGTACTTC | CASSSLSSFTYEQYF
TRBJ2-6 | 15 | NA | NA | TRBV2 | TGTGCCAGCAGTACAAGTCACTCTGGGGCCAACGTCCTGACTTTC | CASSTSHSGANVLTF
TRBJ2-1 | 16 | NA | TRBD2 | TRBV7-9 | TGTGCCAGCAGCCACACACGGACTAGCGGTTACAATGAGCAGTTCTTC | CASSHTRTSGYNEQFF
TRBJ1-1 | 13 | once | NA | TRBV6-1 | TGTGCCAGCAGCGGCCCGGTTTTTAGTGAAGCTTTCTTT | CASSGPVFSEAFF
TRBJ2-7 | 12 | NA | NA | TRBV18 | TGTGCCAGCTCACCATCGCCCCAGGTCAAGTACTTC | CASSPSPQVKYF
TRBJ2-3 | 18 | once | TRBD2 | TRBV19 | TGTGCCAGTAGTATCTCCCTCGGCGGGAGGGCCCCCACAGATACGCAGTATTTT | CASSISLGGRAPTDTQYF
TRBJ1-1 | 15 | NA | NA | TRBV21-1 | TGTGCCAGCAGCAAAACGCCAGGAATGAACACTGAAGCTTTCTTT | CASSKTPGMNTEAFF
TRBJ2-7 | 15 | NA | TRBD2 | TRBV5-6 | TGTGCCAGCATCCTCTCCGGGAGGGGTTCCTACGAGCAGTACTTC | CASILSGRGSYEQYF
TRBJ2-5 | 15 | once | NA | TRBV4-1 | TGCGCCAGCAGCCGTCGGGACCATACGGGGGAGACCCAGTACTTC | CASSRRDHTGETQYF
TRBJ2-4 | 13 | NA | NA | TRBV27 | TGTGCCAGCAGTTTTGACAGGGAGGCCATTCAGTACTTC | CASSFDREAIQYF
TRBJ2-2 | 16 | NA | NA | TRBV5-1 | TGCGCCAGCAGCTCGGCAGAAAACAGGGAACGGAGGGAGCTGTTTTTT | CASSSAENRERRELFF
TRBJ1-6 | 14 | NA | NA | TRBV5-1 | TGCGCCAGCAGCGCGACCCTTAATTATTCACCCCTCCACTTT | CASSATLNYSPLHF
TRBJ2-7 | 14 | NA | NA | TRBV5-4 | TGTGCCAGCAGCTTGTTCCGGGGATCCGACGAGCAGTACTTC | CASSLFRGSDEQYF
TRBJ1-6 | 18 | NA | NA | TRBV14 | TGTGCCAGCAGCCAAGGGGACCGACAGAGCTCCTATAATTCACCCCTCCACTTT | CASSQGDRQSSYNSPLHF
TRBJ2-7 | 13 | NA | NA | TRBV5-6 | TGTGCCAGCAGCTCACTGCCCCCCAACGAGCAGTACTTC | CASSSLPPNEQYF